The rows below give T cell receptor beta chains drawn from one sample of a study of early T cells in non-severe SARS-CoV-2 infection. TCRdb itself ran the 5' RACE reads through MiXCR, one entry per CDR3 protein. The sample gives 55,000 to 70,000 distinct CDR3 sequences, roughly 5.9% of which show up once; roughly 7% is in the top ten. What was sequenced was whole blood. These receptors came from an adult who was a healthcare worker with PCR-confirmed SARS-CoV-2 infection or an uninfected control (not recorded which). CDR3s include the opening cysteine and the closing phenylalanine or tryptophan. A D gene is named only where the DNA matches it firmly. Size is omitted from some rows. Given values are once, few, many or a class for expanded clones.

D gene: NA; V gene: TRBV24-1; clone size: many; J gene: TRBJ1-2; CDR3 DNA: TGTGCCACCAGTGATGTGGGAGGGAATGGCTACACCTTC; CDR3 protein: CATSDVGGNGYTF
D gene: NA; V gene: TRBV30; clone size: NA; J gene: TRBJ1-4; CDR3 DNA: TGTGCCTGGAGTCCCCTTCGGCAGGCCCGGGGAGATGAAAAACTGTTTTTT; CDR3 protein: CAWSPLRQARGDEKLFF
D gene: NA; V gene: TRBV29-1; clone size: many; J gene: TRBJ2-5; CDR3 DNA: TGCAGCGTTGAAACTGTCCGGGGGATAAGGACCCAGTACTTC; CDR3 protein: CSVETVRGIRTQYF
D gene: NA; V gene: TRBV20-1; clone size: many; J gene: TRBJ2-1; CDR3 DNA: TGCAGTGCTGGGCCCACTACAGGGTTTCTGTTCTTC; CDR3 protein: CSAGPTTGFLFF
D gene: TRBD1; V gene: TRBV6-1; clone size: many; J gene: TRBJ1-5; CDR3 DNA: TGTGCCGAAGGGGACAGGGGATCGCAGCCCCAGCATTTT; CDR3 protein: CAEGDRGSQPQHF
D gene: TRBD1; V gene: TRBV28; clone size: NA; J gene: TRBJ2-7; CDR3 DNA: TGTGCCAGCAGTTTACCGAGGGACAGGGATCTATACGAGCAGTACTTC; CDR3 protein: CASSLPRDRDLYEQYF
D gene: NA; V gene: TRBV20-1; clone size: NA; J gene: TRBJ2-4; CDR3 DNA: TGCAGTGCCAAGGGACCTCCTACCAAGGGTGGAAACATTCAGTACTTC; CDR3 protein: CSAKGPPTKGGNIQYF
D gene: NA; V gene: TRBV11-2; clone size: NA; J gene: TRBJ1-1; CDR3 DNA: TGTGCCAGCAGCTTTGACCGCCGGGCTCCTGAAGCTTTCTTT; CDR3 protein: CASSFDRRAPEAFF
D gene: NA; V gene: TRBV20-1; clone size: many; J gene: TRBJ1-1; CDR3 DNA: TGCAGTGCCCCGTTAGGAGTAAGAACTGAAGCTTTCTTT; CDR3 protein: CSAPLGVRTEAFF
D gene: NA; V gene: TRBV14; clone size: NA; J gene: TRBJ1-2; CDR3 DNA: TGTGCCAGCAGCCAAGATCAAGGGGCAGGATCTAACTATGGCTACACCTTC; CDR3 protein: CASSQDQGAGSNYGYTF
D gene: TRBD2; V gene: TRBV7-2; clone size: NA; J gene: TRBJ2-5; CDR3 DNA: TGTGCCAGCAGCTTAACTAGCGGGGCCCTCCAAGAGACCCAGTACTTC; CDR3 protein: CASSLTSGALQETQYF
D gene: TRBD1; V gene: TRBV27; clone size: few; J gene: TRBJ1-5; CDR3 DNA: TGTGCCAGCAGTCCCCGGAGCTGGGACAGGGGGTACCAGCCCCAGCATTTT; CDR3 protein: CASSPRSWDRGYQPQHF
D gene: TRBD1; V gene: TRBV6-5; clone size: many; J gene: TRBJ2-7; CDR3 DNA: TGTGCCAGCAGGGCCGGGACAGGGGGGCGCGAGCAGTACTTC; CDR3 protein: CASRAGTGGREQYF
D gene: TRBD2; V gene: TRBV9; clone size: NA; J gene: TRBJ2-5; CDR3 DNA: TGTGCCAGCAGCGTACGGGAGGGCAGAGGAGAGACCCAGTACTTC; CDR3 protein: CASSVREGRGETQYF
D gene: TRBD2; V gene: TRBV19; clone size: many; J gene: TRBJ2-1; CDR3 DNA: TGTGCCAGTAGTATAAAGGGAGCGGGAGGCTCCTACAATGAGCAGTTCTTC; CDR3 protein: CASSIKGAGGSYNEQFF
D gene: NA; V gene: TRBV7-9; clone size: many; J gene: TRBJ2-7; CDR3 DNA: TGTGCCAGCAGCTTAGCGCTGTCCTACGAGCAGTACTTC; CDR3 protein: CASSLALSYEQYF
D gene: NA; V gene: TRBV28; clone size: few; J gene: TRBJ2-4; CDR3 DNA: TGTGCCAGCAGGGAAGTAGCCAAAAACATTCAGTACTTC; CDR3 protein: CASREVAKNIQYF
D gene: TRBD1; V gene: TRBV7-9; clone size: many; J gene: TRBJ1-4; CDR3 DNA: TGTGCCAGCAGTTTTGGACAGGGGGAAGAAAAACTGTTTTTT; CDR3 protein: CASSFGQGEEKLFF
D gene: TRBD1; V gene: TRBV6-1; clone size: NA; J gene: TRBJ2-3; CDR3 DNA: TGTGCCAGCAGTGGTAGACAGGGCGCAGATACGCAGTATTTT; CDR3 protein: CASSGRQGADTQYF
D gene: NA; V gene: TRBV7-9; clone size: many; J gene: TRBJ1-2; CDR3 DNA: TGTGCCAGCCTATCCGGGTTTTATGGCTACACCTTC; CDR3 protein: CASLSGFYGYTF
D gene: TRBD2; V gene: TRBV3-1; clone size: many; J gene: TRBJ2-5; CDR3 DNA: TGTGCCAGCAGCCGGCTAGGGACTAGCGGGACTGAGACCCAGTACTTC; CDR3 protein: CASSRLGTSGTETQYF
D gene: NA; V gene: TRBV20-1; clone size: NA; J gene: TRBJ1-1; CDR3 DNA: TGCAGTGCTGTCCCCGGGAAGGGCACTGAAGCTTTCTTT; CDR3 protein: CSAVPGKGTEAFF
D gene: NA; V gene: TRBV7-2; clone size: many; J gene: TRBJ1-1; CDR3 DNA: TGTGCCAGCAGCTTAGCGGGGATCGCTGAAGCTTTCTTT; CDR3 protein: CASSLAGIAEAFF
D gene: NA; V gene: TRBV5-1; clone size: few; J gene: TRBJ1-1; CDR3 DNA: TGCGCCAGCAGCTTGGAGGGTCTTGAAGCTTTCTTT; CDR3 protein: CASSLEGLEAFF
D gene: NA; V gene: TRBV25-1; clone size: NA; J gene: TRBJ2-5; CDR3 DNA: TGTGCCAGCAGAGGGTGGACAGAAGAGACCCAGTACTTC; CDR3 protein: CASRGWTEETQYF
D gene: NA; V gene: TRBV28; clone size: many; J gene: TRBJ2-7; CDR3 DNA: TGTGCCAGCAGTGACAGTCCAGTCTACGAGCAGTACTTC; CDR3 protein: CASSDSPVYEQYF
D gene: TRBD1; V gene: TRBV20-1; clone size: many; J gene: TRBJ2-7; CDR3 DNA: TGCAGTGCTAGGGCCGGGACAGGCTTCTACGAGCAGTACTTC; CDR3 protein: CSARAGTGFYEQYF
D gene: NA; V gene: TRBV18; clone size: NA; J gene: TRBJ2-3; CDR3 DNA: TGTGCCAGCTCACCACAAGGGACCTCTGGGGATACGCAGTATTTT; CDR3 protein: CASSPQGTSGDTQYF
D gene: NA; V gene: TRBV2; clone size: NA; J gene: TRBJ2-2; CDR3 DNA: TGTGCCAGCATTTCGCAGGCCAATTTGAACACCGGGGAGCTGTTTTTT; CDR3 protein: CASISQANLNTGELFF
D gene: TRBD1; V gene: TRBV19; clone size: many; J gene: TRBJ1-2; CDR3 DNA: TGTGCCAGTAGTTCACCGGGACAGGGGTTCTATGGCTACACCTTC; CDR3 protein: CASSSPGQGFYGYTF
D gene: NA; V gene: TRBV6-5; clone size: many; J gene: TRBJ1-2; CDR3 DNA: TGTGCCAGCAGCCTCGGAGGAGGCGAGAACTATGGCTACACCTTC; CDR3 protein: CASSLGGGENYGYTF
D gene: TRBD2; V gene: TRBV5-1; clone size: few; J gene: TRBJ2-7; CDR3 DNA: TGCGCCAGCAGCTACGGGAGGCCGAGCTCCTACGAGCAGTACTTC; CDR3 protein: CASSYGRPSSYEQYF
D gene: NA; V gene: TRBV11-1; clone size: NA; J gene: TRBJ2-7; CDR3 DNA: TGTGCCAGCAGCTTAGATCGGTCTGCCGAGCAGTACTTC; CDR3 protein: CASSLDRSAEQYF
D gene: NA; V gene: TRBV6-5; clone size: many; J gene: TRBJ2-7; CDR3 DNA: TGTGCCAGCAGCGGGACTCCACGGGGGTACGAGCAGTACTTC; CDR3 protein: CASSGTPRGYEQYF
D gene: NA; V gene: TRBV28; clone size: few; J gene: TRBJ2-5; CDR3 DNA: TGTGCCAGCAGTTTATTGGGTATCCAAGAGACCCAGTACTTC; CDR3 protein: CASSLLGIQETQYF
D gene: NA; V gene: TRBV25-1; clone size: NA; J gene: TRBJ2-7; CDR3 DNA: TGTGCCAGCAGTGAAGGTCAGCAGTACTTC; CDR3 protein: CASSEGQQYF
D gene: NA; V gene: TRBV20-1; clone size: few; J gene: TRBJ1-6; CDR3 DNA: TGCAGTGCTAGAGGGCAAAGTTCACCCCTCCACTTT; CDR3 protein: CSARGQSSPLHF
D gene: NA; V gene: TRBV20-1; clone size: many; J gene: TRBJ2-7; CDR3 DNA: TGCAGTGCTAGGGCGGGTTCGGACTACGAGCAGTACTTC; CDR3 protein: CSARAGSDYEQYF
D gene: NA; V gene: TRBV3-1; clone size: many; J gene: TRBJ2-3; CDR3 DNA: TGTGCCAGCAGCCAAGATCTTCCCCCCGCAGATACGCAGTATTTT; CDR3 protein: CASSQDLPPADTQYF
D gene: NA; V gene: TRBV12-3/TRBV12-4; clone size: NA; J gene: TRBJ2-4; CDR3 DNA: TGTGCCTGCCGGGTAATCGACCTAGCCAAAAACATTCAGTACTTC; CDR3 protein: CACRVIDLAKNIQYF
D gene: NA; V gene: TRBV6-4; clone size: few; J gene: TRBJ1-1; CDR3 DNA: TGTGCCAGCTCCCGGGGAGGAAGGGACACTGAAGCTTTCTTT; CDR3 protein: CASSRGGRDTEAFF
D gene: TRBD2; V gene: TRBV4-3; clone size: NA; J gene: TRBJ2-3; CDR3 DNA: TGCGCCAGCAGCCAAGATTCTAGCGGGGCCCCCTGGCACACAGATACGCAGTATTTT; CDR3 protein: CASSQDSSGAPWHTDTQYF
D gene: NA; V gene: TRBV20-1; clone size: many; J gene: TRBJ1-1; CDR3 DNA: TGCAGTGCTAGAAAAGGTCTGAACACTGAAGCTTTCTTT; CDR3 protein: CSARKGLNTEAFF
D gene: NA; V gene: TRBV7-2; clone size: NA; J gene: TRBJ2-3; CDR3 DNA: TGTGCCAGCAGCTTTCACGGCACAGATACGCAGTATTTT; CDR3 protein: CASSFHGTDTQYF
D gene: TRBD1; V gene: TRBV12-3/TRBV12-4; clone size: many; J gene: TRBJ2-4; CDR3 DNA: TGTGCCAGCAGTTCGGGACAGGGGGCAAGCTCTGGAAACATTCAGTACTTC; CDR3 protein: CASSSGQGASSGNIQYF
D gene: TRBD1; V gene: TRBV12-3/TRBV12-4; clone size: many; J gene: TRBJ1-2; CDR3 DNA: TGTGCCAGCAGCTTTTCCGGGACAGGGGGTTATGGCTACACCTTC; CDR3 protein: CASSFSGTGGYGYTF
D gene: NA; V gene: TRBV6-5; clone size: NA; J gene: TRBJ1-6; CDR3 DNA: TGTGCCAGCAGGCCGGGACGCCTTAATTCACCCCTCCACTTT; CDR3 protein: CASRPGRLNSPLHF
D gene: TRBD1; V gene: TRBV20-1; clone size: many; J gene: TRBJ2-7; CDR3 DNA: TGCAGTGCCCAAGTCCCTGACAGGGAATCCTACGAGCAGTACTTC; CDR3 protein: CSAQVPDRESYEQYF
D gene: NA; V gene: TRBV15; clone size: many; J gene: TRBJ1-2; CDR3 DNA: TGTGCCACCAGCAGAGATAGGAGTGGGAACTATGGCTACACCTTC; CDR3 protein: CATSRDRSGNYGYTF
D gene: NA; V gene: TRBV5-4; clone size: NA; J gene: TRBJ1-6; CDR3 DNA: TGTGCCAGCAGCCACCCGAGGGAGTTTAATTCACCCCTCCACTTT; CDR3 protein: CASSHPREFNSPLHF
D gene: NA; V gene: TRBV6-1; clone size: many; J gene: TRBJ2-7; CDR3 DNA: TGTGCCAGCAGTGAAAGGCCAGTTCCAGCGAGCATGTACTTC; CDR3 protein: CASSERPVPASMYF
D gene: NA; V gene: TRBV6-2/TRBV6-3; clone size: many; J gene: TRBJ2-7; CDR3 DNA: TGTGCCAGCAGTCCCTCCGGGACGAGCTCCTACGAGCAGTACTTC; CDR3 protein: CASSPSGTSSYEQYF
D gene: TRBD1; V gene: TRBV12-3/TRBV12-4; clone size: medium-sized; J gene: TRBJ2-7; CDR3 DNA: TGTGCCAGCAGTCCCGGACAGGGTTACGAGCAGTACTTC; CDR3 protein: CASSPGQGYEQYF